This T cell receptor (beta chain) appears in the sequencing data of a study of shared clonotypes between healthy human individuals. Study context: Donors consisted of a couple of women and a few men between 18 and 49. General observations from the study: In general, naive subsets displayed greater estimated richness than memory subsets did.

Note on this clone: The antigen remains undetermined.

This CDR3 comprises 14 residues. V lost 1 base and J lost 5, with 9 bases in between. CDR1 and CDR2 (germline): SGHNT, YYREEE (reference sequence). Per the original data handling: Junction-only sequences produced by ImmunoSEQ had no quality scores, so filtering differed. Profiling relied on immunoSEQ multiplex PCR, and the TCRdb table lists in-frame clones only, not all of them. V and J calls and clone size are as listed in that table; D and trimming were resolved from the DNA. The table lists about 1.5 million clones, roughly 98% of them singletons. This chain links TRBV5-4 with TRBJ2-2, with D possibly TRBD1 on 5 matching bases. The source is a man aged 25-40 years in good health. Sequences were obtained from naive CD4+ T cells sorted from blood. The sample's subset: CD45RA+ positively selected. CDR3 sequence: CASSLPQATGELFF. As DNA, the CDR3 is TGTGCCAGCAGCTTGCCACAGGCGACCGGGGAGCTGTTTTTT.